This TCR beta chain derives from a study of response to subunit inactivated influenza vaccine. Findings of the study overall: There was a suggestion from the authors that each seasonal influenza vaccination recruits few new T cells.

TCRdb analysed the RT-PCR reads with MiXCR anew, one entry per CDR3 protein. The sample has 290,000 or so distinct CDR3 sequences; about 20% are singletons. This clonotype has a handful of counts. Its antigen is unknown. Germline V gene sequence: CDR1 SGHAT, CDR2 FQNNGV. Trimming left V 4 bases short and J 5 bases short, with 15 bases between. The CDR3 is 15 amino acids. This receptor was taken from a man aged 50-75 years who received an inactivated influenza vaccine. The J gene is TRBJ2-4, the V gene TRBV11-2; D unclear. The source material was PBMCs from blood, sampled 21 months after vaccination. This chain's CDR3 is CASSSYSGAENIQYF. CDR3 sequence (DNA): TGTGCCAGCAGCTCTTATAGTGGCGCGGAAAACATTCAGTACTTC.